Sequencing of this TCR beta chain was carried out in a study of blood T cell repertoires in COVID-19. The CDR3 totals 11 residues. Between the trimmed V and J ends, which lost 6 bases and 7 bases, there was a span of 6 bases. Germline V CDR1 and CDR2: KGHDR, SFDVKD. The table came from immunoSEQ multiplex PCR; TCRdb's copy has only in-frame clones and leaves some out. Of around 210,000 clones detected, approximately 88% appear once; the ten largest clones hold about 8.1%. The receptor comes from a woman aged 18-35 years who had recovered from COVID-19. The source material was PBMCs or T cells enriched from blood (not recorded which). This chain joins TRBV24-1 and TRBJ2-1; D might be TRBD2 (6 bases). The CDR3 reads CATSRGNEQFF. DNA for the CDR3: TGTGCCACCAGTCGGGGGAATGAGCAGTTCTTC.